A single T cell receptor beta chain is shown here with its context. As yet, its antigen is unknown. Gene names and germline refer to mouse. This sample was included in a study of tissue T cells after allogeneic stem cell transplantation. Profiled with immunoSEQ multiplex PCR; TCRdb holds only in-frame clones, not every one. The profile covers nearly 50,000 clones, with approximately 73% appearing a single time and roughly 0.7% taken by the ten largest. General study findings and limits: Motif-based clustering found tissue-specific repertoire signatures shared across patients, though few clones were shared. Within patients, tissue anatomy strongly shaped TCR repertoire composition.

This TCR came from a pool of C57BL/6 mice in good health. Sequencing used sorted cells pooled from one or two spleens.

Incomplete CDR3 DNA: TGTGCCAGCAGCCCAGGGGAGGGGACAGAAGTCTTC. The encoded protein is CASSPGEGTEVF. The CDR3 in its entirety is CASSPGEGTEVFF. The chain employs TRBV15 and TRBJ1-1; possible D gene TRBD1, 6 bases. The CDR3 extends 1 residue past the end of the read, so its final part is completed from the germline J gene. Germline values: CDR1 SGHND, CDR2 FRSKSL. CDR3 length: 13 amino acids. With 6 bases removed from V and 5 bases from J, the gap between germline ends came to 13 bases.